A single sample gave rise to the 11 T cell receptor beta chains below, sequenced in a study of vaccination and CD4 T cells after COVID-19. These receptors' antigens are unknown. Specified treatment: approximately 11-day PBMC culture with coronavirus spike peptide pools or control peptides (ViraFEST assay). Cultured CD4+ T cell DNA was sequenced using the Oncomine TCR Beta short-read assay. MiXCR, run by TCRdb on the PCR reads, gives a single entry per CDR3 protein. The table shows about 14,000 distinct CDR3 sequences, with around 56% occurring only once. The sample taken for sequencing was CD4+ T cells from blood, cultured in vitro. Source of these receptors: a human donor who had recovered from COVID-19.

The rearrangement uses TRBV19 and TRBJ2-1, with 9 bases that match TRBD2. The V segment lost 3 bases and the J segment 11 bases; nucleotides outside the gene matches: 5. The V gene's germline CDR1 is LNHDA and CDR2 SQIVND (reference sequence). This CDR3 contains 13 residues. The CDR3 region has the DNA TGTGCCAGTAGTATTGAAGGACTAGCGAAGCAGTTCTTC. Protein sequence: CASSIEGLAKQFF.

This clonotype was seen more than once but under ten times. The chain couples TRBV20-1 to TRBJ2-5; D is unresolved. Germline V gene sequence: CDR1 DFQATT, CDR2 SNEGSKA (reference sequence). The V end lost 0 bases, the J end lost 4 bases, and 15 bases lay between the germline ends. CDR3 length equals 15 residues. In nucleotides, the CDR3 is TGCAGTGCTAGAGATCTCGGCGCCGCCGCAGAGACCCAGTACTTC. Encoded protein: CSARDLGAAAETQYF.

This chain connects TRBV20-1 to TRBJ1-1, with a possible D match to TRBD1 (5 bases). Looked up from germline, CDR1 is DFQATT and CDR2 is SNEGSKA (reference sequence). The CDR3 extends over 13 amino acids. The germline V and J ends were trimmed by 6 bases and 6 bases, with 17 bases remaining between them. The CDR3 region is CSARRGLRAEAFF. The CDR3 DNA is TGCAGTGCCAGGAGGGGTCTGAGGGCTGAAGCTTTCTTT.

J is TRBJ1-1 and V is TRBV19; 9 bases are shared with TRBD1. Germline CDR1 LNHDA, CDR2 SQIVND (reference sequence). CDR3 length: 13 amino acids. Unmatched junction bases numbered 4, after V lost 5 bases and J lost 6 bases. CDR3 sequence: CASSWTGAPEAFF. CDR3 DNA sequence: TGTGCCAGTAGTTGGACAGGGGCCCCTGAAGCTTTCTTT.

The genes are TRBV11-2 and TRBJ2-7, with 10 bases matching TRBD2. CDR1 is SGHAT and CDR2 is FQNNGV in the germline V gene. Unmatched junction bases numbered 2, after V lost 3 bases and J lost 3 bases. CDR3 length: 14 residues. DNA for the CDR3: TGTGCCAGCAGCTTGGGACTAGCGAGCTACGAGCAGTACTTC. This codes for CASSLGLASYEQYF.

This clonotype is deemed medium-sized. This rearrangement joins TRBV18 to TRBJ1-6, with TRBD1 matching over 11 bases. CDR3 length: 15 residues. Germline trimming cut 6 bases from V and 7 bases from J; bases unmatched to any gene: 5. Per germline, CDR1 KGHSH and CDR2 LQKENI. CDR3 region: CASSEGTGGNSPLHF. The CDR3 coding sequence is TGTGCCAGCTCCGAAGGGACAGGGGGGAATTCACCCCTCCACTTT.

This chain joins TRBV28 and TRBJ2-7, with D possibly TRBD2 on 6 matching bases. The CDR3 spans 14 residues. Per germline, CDR1 MDHEN and CDR2 SYDVKM. The V and J ends lost 6 bases and 3 bases respectively, with 15 bases between them. This CDR3 is CASRPGGSIYEQYF. DNA for the CDR3: TGTGCCAGCAGGCCCGGGGGATCCATCTACGAGCAGTACTTC.

The rearrangement joins TRBV7-9 to TRBJ2-2, with 8 bases matching TRBD2. Germline CDR1 and CDR2: SEHNR and FQNEAQ (reference sequence). The length of the CDR3 is 19 residues. After removal of 1 base from V and 0 bases from J, the junction contained 10 bases not matched to a gene. Here the CDR3 DNA reads TGTGCCAGCAGCTTAGGAGGCTGGCGGGAGGACCCGAACACCGGGGAGCTGTTTTTT. Translating gives CASSLGGWREDPNTGELFF.

In DNA form, the CDR3 reads TGTGCCAGCAGTCCCCCCGCGCCACGGGGAGAGCAGTACTTC. Translated: CASSPPAPRGEQYF. V usage is TRBV28 and J usage is TRBJ2-7; TRBD2 might be the D (5 bases). This CDR3 is built from 14 residues. Germline V CDR1 and CDR2: MDHEN, SYDVKM. Trimming shortened V by 5 bases and J by 7 bases, and 18 bases separated the two germline ends.

The CDR3 DNA reads as TGTGCCAGTAGTATCCGAGAAGGACAGGGTGGCACCGGGGAGCTGTTTTTT. It specifies CASSIREGQGGTGELFF. The chain carries TRBV19 and TRBJ2-2; 8 bases are shared with TRBD1. Trimming cost V 3 bases and J 4 bases; bases outside gene matches: 10. CDR1 is LNHDA and CDR2 is SQIVND in the germline V gene (reference sequence). CDR3 size: 17 residues.

This clonotype was counted a few times. The chain is built from TRBV24-1 and TRBJ1-2, with D hard to call. V shed 6 bases and J shed 3 bases, with 10 bases lying between them. In germline, CDR1 is KGHDR, CDR2 SFDVKD. The CDR3 is 13 amino acids. The CDR3 sequence: CATSRRRDYGYTF. In DNA, the CDR3 is TGTGCCACCAGTAGGCGGCGAGACTATGGCTACACCTTC.